This T cell receptor beta chain was sequenced in a study of identical twins. Notes on the study in general: Instead of following the same donors, the conclusions were based on cross-sectional statistical analysis. Beta out-of-frame twin sharing showed a weaker excess.

The CDR3 covers 12 residues. Between the trimmed V and J ends, which lost 6 bases and 7 bases, there was a span of 10 bases. Germline V CDR1 and CDR2: MNHEY, SMNVEV (reference sequence). This clonotype was counted ten times or more. Its target is not known. Healthy Caucasians supplied all donations. TCRdb recomputed calls from the 5' RACE reads with MiXCR, one row per CDR3 protein. The sample has around 670,000 distinct CDR3 sequences, 5.5% to 7.5% seen once. The chain is built from TRBV27 and TRBJ2-1, with D unclear. This clonotype originated in a man aged 18 to 29 in good health. Sequences were obtained from naive T cells sorted from blood. CDR3: CASRIIGNEQFF. CDR3 bases: TGTGCCAGCAGAATAATAGGAAATGAGCAGTTCTTC.